The T cell receptor (beta chain) described here comes from a study of T cell responses to AZD1222 COVID-19 vaccine. This table comes from immunoSEQ multiplex PCR, and its TCRdb copy is limited to in-frame clones, with some not included. Among about 140,000 clones, almost 95% were seen once, and the ten largest hold under 2.5%. Notes on the study in general: Seropositive at baseline were only 5 to 7 AZD1222 recipients. Vaccine-related CD4 TCRs covered spike, predominating at 160-218 and 743-854. Most donors were white British, females outnumbered males, and clonal diversity was possibly underestimated. No day 14 peak samples; only post-peak repertoires were characterized.

CDR1 and CDR2 (germline): LNHDA, SQIVND (reference sequence). The CDR3 is made up of 15 amino acids. V lost 6 bases and J 1 base, leaving 13 bases between the germline ends. Turning to this clone: Its antigen is not identified.

This clonotype originated in an adult in good health. The gene calls are TRBV19 and TRBJ1-3, with D maybe TRBD1 (5 bases). Source: peripheral blood, taken on day 0 of AZD1222 vaccination. CDR3 DNA: TGTGCCAGTAGCAGTTCGGACATTTCTGGAAACACCATATATTTT. The encoded protein is CASSSSDISGNTIYF. The variable domain in full, completed from reference TRBV19 and TRBJ1-3, reads DGGITQSPKYLFRKEGQNVTLSCEQNLNHDAMYWYRQDPGQGLRLIYYSQIVNDFQKGDIAEGYSVSREKKESFPLTVTSAQKNPTAFYLCASSSSDISGNTIYFGEGSWLTVV.